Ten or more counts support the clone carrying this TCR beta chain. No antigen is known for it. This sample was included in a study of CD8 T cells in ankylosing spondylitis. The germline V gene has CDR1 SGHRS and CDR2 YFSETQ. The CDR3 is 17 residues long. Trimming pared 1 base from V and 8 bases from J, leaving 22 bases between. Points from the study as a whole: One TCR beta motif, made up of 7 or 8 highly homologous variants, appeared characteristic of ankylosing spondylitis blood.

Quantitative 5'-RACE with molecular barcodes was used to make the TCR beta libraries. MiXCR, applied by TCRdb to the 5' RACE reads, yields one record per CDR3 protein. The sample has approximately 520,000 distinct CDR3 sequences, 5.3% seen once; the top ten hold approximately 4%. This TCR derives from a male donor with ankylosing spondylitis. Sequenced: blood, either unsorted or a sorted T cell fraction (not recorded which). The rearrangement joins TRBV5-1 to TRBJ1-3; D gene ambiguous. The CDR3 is CASSLIGLQRIQDTIYF. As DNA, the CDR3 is TGCGCCAGCAGCTTGATCGGGCTACAGAGAATTCAGGACACCATATATTTT.